A selection of T cell receptor beta chains follows, all from one sample in a study of T cells expressing NK-cell markers. TCRdb re-called the 5' RACE reads and gives one entry per CDR3 protein, without DNA. The repertoire table contains under 600,000 distinct CDR3 sequences. The sequenced sample was blood T cells: a sorted CD56 or NKG2C T cell subset, CD4+ or CD8+ T cells, or bulk PBMC T cells (not recorded which). These receptors originate from a woman aged 45-60 years in good health. Both conserved end residues are part of each CDR3.

j_call: TRBJ2-2
v_call: TRBV4-1
cdr3_aa: CASSPYNLATGELFF

j_call: TRBJ2-1
v_call: TRBV12-3/TRBV12-4
cdr3_aa: CASSPLTSSHNEQFF

j_call: TRBJ2-3
v_call: TRBV20-1
cdr3_aa: CSARDPAGGSTDTQYF

j_call: TRBJ2-7
v_call: TRBV6-5
cdr3_aa: CASSERTNSYEQYF

j_call: TRBJ2-1
v_call: TRBV11-2
cdr3_aa: CASSRLTNYGEQFF

j_call: TRBJ2-1
v_call: TRBV5-5
cdr3_aa: CASSLGSGRNEQFF

j_call: TRBJ2-7
v_call: TRBV20-1
cdr3_aa: CSARPVLGRADEQYF

j_call: TRBJ1-1
v_call: TRBV7-9
cdr3_aa: CASSLGGAGANTEAFF

j_call: TRBJ2-1
v_call: TRBV5-1
cdr3_aa: CASSSDGRSVVEQFF

j_call: TRBJ2-5
v_call: TRBV28
cdr3_aa: CASSPGDREAETQYF

j_call: TRBJ2-1
v_call: TRBV6-4
cdr3_aa: CASSFYNEQFF

j_call: TRBJ2-2
v_call: TRBV7-9
cdr3_aa: CASSFRASGVAGELFF

j_call: TRBJ1-4
v_call: TRBV25-1
cdr3_aa: CASSEYGSPNEKLFF

j_call: TRBJ1-1
v_call: TRBV12-3/TRBV12-4
cdr3_aa: CASRDRVRGTEAFF

j_call: TRBJ2-6
v_call: TRBV20-1
cdr3_aa: CSAATSGHPSGANVLTF

j_call: TRBJ2-1
v_call: TRBV24-1
cdr3_aa: CATSQPLLGLDNEQFF

j_call: TRBJ2-7
v_call: TRBV5-4
cdr3_aa: CASTSGQGAGEQYF

j_call: TRBJ2-1
v_call: TRBV28
cdr3_aa: CASSSYRDREQFF

j_call: TRBJ1-1
v_call: TRBV5-4
cdr3_aa: CASSLPGQRNTEAFF

j_call: TRBJ2-1
v_call: TRBV15
cdr3_aa: CATSRDRVGGEQFF

j_call: TRBJ2-1
v_call: TRBV4-2
cdr3_aa: CASSQKGDDEQFF

j_call: TRBJ2-1
v_call: TRBV7-9
cdr3_aa: CASSARLALTTHSYNEQFF

j_call: TRBJ1-4
v_call: TRBV14
cdr3_aa: CASSPTGQLWNEKLFF

j_call: TRBJ2-6
v_call: TRBV6-5
cdr3_aa: CASSATGTRGSGANVLTF

j_call: TRBJ1-6
v_call: TRBV12-3/TRBV12-4
cdr3_aa: CASSPGTRSYNSPLHF

j_call: TRBJ2-1
v_call: TRBV28
cdr3_aa: CASLAGTHQFF

j_call: TRBJ1-1
v_call: TRBV10-3
cdr3_aa: CAIRTESYTEAFF

j_call: TRBJ1-1
v_call: TRBV10-3
cdr3_aa: CASRQGLMASTEAFF

j_call: TRBJ2-2
v_call: TRBV5-1
cdr3_aa: CASSLYLTSSGELFF

j_call: TRBJ2-1
v_call: TRBV29-1
cdr3_aa: CSVDVAGVVNEQFF

j_call: TRBJ2-3
v_call: TRBV24-1
cdr3_aa: CATSALLGDTDTQYF

j_call: TRBJ2-7
v_call: TRBV7-8
cdr3_aa: CASSLALGTGTYEQYF

j_call: TRBJ2-2
v_call: TRBV5-5
cdr3_aa: CASSLVGNGELFF

j_call: TRBJ2-4
v_call: TRBV3-1
cdr3_aa: CASSGRGAGAKNIQYF

j_call: TRBJ2-7
v_call: TRBV5-1
cdr3_aa: CASSLAPAGTMEYF

j_call: TRBJ2-7
v_call: TRBV7-2
cdr3_aa: CASSVVGTGVYEQYF

j_call: TRBJ1-5
v_call: TRBV12-3/TRBV12-4
cdr3_aa: CASSQTGDSNQPQHF

j_call: TRBJ2-1
v_call: TRBV29-1
cdr3_aa: CSAPPGGAKAGVLYNEQFF

j_call: TRBJ2-6
v_call: TRBV20-1
cdr3_aa: CSASGQPSGANVLTF

j_call: TRBJ2-1
v_call: TRBV5-1
cdr3_aa: CASSLGLAGERGFF

j_call: TRBJ2-1
v_call: TRBV6-2/TRBV6-3
cdr3_aa: CASSRAGGGNEQFF

j_call: TRBJ1-1
v_call: TRBV29-1
cdr3_aa: CSVTGRDTEAFF